This T cell receptor beta chain comes out of a study of OX40 agonist ivuxolimab in advanced cancers. Looking at the study overall: The dose-escalation group included hepatocellular carcinoma, melanoma, renal cell carcinoma and head and neck cancer.

Only a few counts were recorded for this clone. Some clones are missing from TCRdb's copy, which holds only in-frame ones; the method was immunoSEQ multiplex PCR. The sample carries some 16,000 clones, around 88% recorded once. Autoimmune disease history or systemic immunosuppression was exclusionary. The sample was CD4+ or CD8+ T cells sorted from blood, taken in a trial of the OX40 agonist ivuxolimab. This receptor was obtained from an adult with an advanced solid tumor such as melanoma, head and neck, liver or kidney cancer.

CDR3 in amino acids: CASSLGPAGTYEQYF. The DNA for the CDR3 is TGTGCCAGCAGCTTGGGGCCGGCAGGCACCTACGAGCAGTACTTC. The chain carries TRBV7-2 and TRBJ2-7, with D possibly matching TRBD1 (5 bases). The V end was cut by 3 bases, the J end by 2 bases, with 14 bases between. This CDR3 has 15 residues. CDR1 SGHTA and CDR2 FQGNSA come from the germline V gene.